These T cell receptor beta chains were read from a single sample in a study of blood T cell repertoires in COVID-19. Produced via immunoSEQ multiplex PCR; TCRdb's table is partial and in-frame only. In the table there are approximately 35,000 clones, roughly nine tenths of which are singletons. The sample consisted of peripheral blood. The receptors shown here come from a human donor with active COVID-19. The donor label of this sample is uncertain. Both conserved end residues are part of each CDR3. Fields, in order: D gene, V gene, clone size, J gene, CDR3 protein, CDR3 DNA. The D gene is left open where the match is weak. Clone size, where shown, is once, few, many, or a class for clones that have expanded.

TRBD2	TRBV7-2	few	TRBJ2-7	CASSVTRTSGYEQYF	TGTGCCAGCAGCGTAACTAGGACTAGCGGCTACGAGCAGTACTTC
NA	TRBV5-1	once	TRBJ2-7	CASPSRGVPYEQYF	TGCGCCAGCCCATCTCGGGGAGTTCCCTACGAGCAGTACTTC
TRBD2	TRBV30	NA	TRBJ2-7	CAWREAGGYYEQYF	TGTGCCTGGAGAGAAGCGGGAGGTTACTACGAGCAGTACTTC
TRBD2	TRBV9	NA	TRBJ2-5	CASSVAGGVQETQYF	TGTGCCAGCAGCGTAGCTGGGGGGGTACAAGAGACCCAGTACTTC
NA	TRBV5-1	NA	TRBJ2-2	CASSLDLLNTGELFF	TGCGCCAGCAGCTTGGACTTACTGAACACCGGGGAGCTGTTTTTT
TRBD1	TRBV2	NA	TRBJ1-3	CASRDGQGAGNTIYF	TGTGCCAGCAGGGATGGACAGGGGGCTGGAAACACCATATATTTT
NA	TRBV6-2/TRBV6-3	NA	TRBJ1-1	CASSYAGSTRLFF	TGTGCCAGCAGTTACGCGGGATCCACTCGACTTTTCTTT
TRBD1	TRBV18	NA	TRBJ1-2	CASSQDRGQRSGYTF	TGTGCCAGCTCACAGGACAGGGGGCAACGCAGCGGCTACACCTTC
TRBD1	TRBV10-2	NA	TRBJ2-2	CASNTPTGGTGELFF	TGCGCCAGCAATACCCCGACAGGGGGCACCGGGGAGCTGTTTTTT
NA	TRBV11-2	NA	TRBJ2-3	CASSLGSSGHSTDTQYF	TGTGCCAGCAGCTTAGGGTCCAGCGGGCATAGCACAGATACGCAGTATTTT
TRBD1	TRBV28	NA	TRBJ2-7	CASSAWTGSEYEQYF	TGTGCCAGCAGTGCCTGGACAGGGTCCGAATACGAGCAGTACTTC
NA	TRBV7-9	NA	TRBJ2-2	CASSSRDIDTGELFF	TGTGCCAGCAGCTCCCGGGACATCGACACCGGGGAGCTGTTTTTT
NA	TRBV7-3	NA	TRBJ2-5	CASSPGLPRTQYF	TGTGCCAGCAGCCCCGGACTACCCAGGACCCAGTACTTC
NA	TRBV6-6	NA	TRBJ1-5	CASSPEGGGNQPQHF	TGTGCCAGCAGTCCCGAGGGGGGAGGGAATCAGCCCCAGCATTTT
TRBD2	TRBV30	NA	TRBJ2-2	CAWSVLAGGSGELFF	TGTGCCTGGAGTGTACTAGCGGGGGGTTCCGGGGAGCTGTTTTTT